These 20 T cell receptor beta chains share one sample of origin, sequenced in a study of T cell changes during pregnancy in multiple sclerosis. The method was immunoSEQ multiplex PCR; TCRdb's version includes in-frame clones alone and lacks a portion of them. The sample carries some 80,000 clones, roughly 94% recorded once. Source: CD4+ T cells from peripheral blood mononuclear cells, taken after pregnancy. Every receptor here comes from a female donor with multiple sclerosis, enrolled in a pregnancy study.

The chain employs TRBV7-8 and TRBJ2-1; D is ambiguous. From germline, CDR1 is SGHVS and CDR2 FQNEAQ. The CDR3 spans 14 residues. Deletions cut 5 bases from V and 9 bases from J, with 17 bases between. CDR3 region: CASSRSSLDPEQFF. CDR3 in DNA: TGTGCCAGCAGCCGTAGCTCGTTGGATCCTGAGCAGTTCTTC.

The chain joins TRBV6-1 to TRBJ2-1; 8 bases are shared with TRBD1. The CDR3 extends over 15 amino acids. Unmatched junction bases numbered 11, after V lost 5 bases and J lost 8 bases. Germline V gene sequence: CDR1 MNHNS, CDR2 SASEGT. CDR3 region: CASSSTRTGRDEQFF. The CDR3, as DNA: TGTGCCAGCAGTTCCACCAGGACAGGGAGAGATGAGCAGTTCTTC.

The chain carries TRBV10-3 and TRBJ1-3, with TRBD1 identical over 7 bases. V shed 2 bases and J 0 bases; nucleotides not matched to a gene: 16. This CDR3 has 20 amino acids. Germline CDR1 ENHRY, CDR2 SYGVKD. This CDR3 is CAISERARDRVVASGNTIYF. CDR3 nucleotides: TGTGCCATCAGTGAGAGAGCCCGGGACAGAGTCGTAGCCTCTGGAAACACCATATATTTT.

The chain has TRBV19 and TRBJ2-5, with D perhaps TRBD1 (6 bases). V lost 3 bases and J lost 3, with 11 bases in between. Germline V gene data show CDR1 as LNHDA and CDR2 as SQIVND (reference sequence). The CDR3 spans 14 residues. CDR3 sequence: CASSIGRGKETQYF. The CDR3 coding sequence is TGTGCCAGTAGTATTGGCAGGGGTAAAGAGACCCAGTACTTC.

The chain employs TRBV6-1 and TRBJ1-2; D perhaps matches TRBD1 (6 bases). CDR1 is MNHNS and CDR2 is SASEGT in the germline V gene. The CDR3 has 13 amino acids. Deletions cut 6 bases from V and 2 bases from J, with 10 bases between. CDR3 region: CASRSGTNYGYTF. CDR3 sequence (DNA): TGTGCCAGCAGGTCCGGGACAAACTATGGCTACACCTTC.

The J gene is TRBJ1-2, the V gene TRBV6-5; tentative D call: TRBD1 (6 bases). CDR1 is MNHEY, CDR2 SVGAGI, per germline. This CDR3 spans 16 amino acids. The V and J ends lost 1 base and 3 bases respectively, with 15 bases between them. CDR3 in DNA: TGTGCCAGCAGTTACTGGGGACGAGGGGGGGACTATGGCTACACCTTC. Amino acids: CASSYWGRGGDYGYTF.

V and J are TRBV29-1 and TRBJ2-7; 12 nucleotides agree with TRBD2. The CDR3 consists of 14 residues. Germline V gene sequence: CDR1 SQVTM, CDR2 ANQGSEA. With V trimmed by 4 bases and J by 4 bases, 5 bases remained unmatched. Here the CDR3 reads CSVVAGLAGYEQYF. For the CDR3, the DNA is TGCAGCGTTGTGGCGGGACTAGCGGGTTACGAGCAGTACTTC.

This clone appeared once. This chain joins TRBV5-1 and TRBJ2-5; D remains unclear. Trimming stripped 1 base from V and 1 base from J, with 8 bases between. In germline, CDR1 is SGHRS, CDR2 YFSETQ. The CDR3 spans 14 residues. CDR3 protein: CASSLSQSQETQYF. CDR3 DNA sequence: TGCGCCAGCAGCTTGTCACAGAGCCAAGAGACCCAGTACTTC.

J is TRBJ2-2 and V is TRBV11-1; 7 bases are a match to TRBD1. The CDR3 contains 19 residues. J was trimmed by 4 bases and V by 4 bases; bases with no gene match: 18. Germline assignment: CDR1 SGHAT and CDR2 FQDESV (reference sequence). CDR3 sequence reads: CASSSRGRQGTHPTGELFF. The CDR3, as DNA: TGTGCCAGCAGCTCTAGAGGGCGACAGGGAACCCACCCCACCGGGGAGCTGTTTTTT.

The chain recombines TRBV18 with TRBJ2-1; 10 bases are a match to TRBD2. Trimming took 3 bases from V and 7 from J; bases not matched to a gene: 6. The germline V gene encodes CDR1 KGHSH and CDR2 LQKENI. This CDR3 is 15 amino acids long. The CDR3 loop is CASSPLAGESNEQFF. The CDR3 DNA is TGTGCCAGCTCACCTCTAGCGGGAGAATCAAATGAGCAGTTCTTC.

V and J are TRBV7-2 and TRBJ1-1, with D hard to call. The CDR3 consists of 14 residues. V lost 2 bases and J 1 base, leaving 8 bases between the germline ends. CDR1 SGHTA and CDR2 FQGNSA come from the germline V gene. The CDR3 DNA reads TGTGCCAGCAGCTTAATCGGGAAGAACACTGAAGCTTTCTTT. This codes for CASSLIGKNTEAFF.

The chain has TRBV30 and TRBJ2-7; D remains unclear. The germline gives CDR1 GTSNPN, CDR2 SVGIG (reference sequence). The CDR3 sequence is 11 residues long. V was clipped by 2 bases and J by 4 bases, with 6 bases between them. CDR3 residues: CAWSNNYEQYF. The CDR3 nucleotides read TGTGCCTGGAGTAACAATTACGAGCAGTACTTC.

This chain connects TRBV5-1 to TRBJ2-1; 9 nucleotides line up with TRBD2. This CDR3 comprises 15 residues. The germline gives CDR1 SGHRS, CDR2 YFSETQ. Losses at the gene ends were 0 bases for V and 9 bases for J; bases not matched to a gene: 7. CDR3 sequence: CASSLVGLAGLEQFF. The CDR3 nucleotides are TGCGCCAGCAGCTTGGTTGGCCTAGCGGGACTTGAGCAGTTCTTC.

The chain employs TRBV28 and TRBJ2-2; 7 nucleotides line up with TRBD1. V trimming: 6 bases; J trimming: 5 bases; junction bases outside the gene matches: 9. The length of the CDR3 is 15 residues. Looked up from germline, CDR1 is MDHEN and CDR2 is SYDVKM. The CDR3 DNA follows: TGTGCCAGCAGACAGGGGAGAGGGCGTACCGGGGAGCTGTTTTTT. Encoded protein: CASRQGRGRTGELFF.

The V call is TRBV11-1, the J call TRBJ2-1; D is perhaps TRBD2 (6 bases). Germline lookup yields CDR1 SGHAT and CDR2 FQDESV (reference sequence). The length of the CDR3 is 14 residues. V lost 10 bases to trimming and J lost 5 bases, with 18 bases between them. CDR3 sequence: CATLGGDHHNEQFF. CDR3 coding DNA: TGTGCCACCTTGGGGGGTGATCACCACAATGAGCAGTTCTTC.

This clone was seen only once. V usage is TRBV18 and J usage is TRBJ1-5; D gene unclear. CDR3 size: 13 residues. The V end lost 1 base, the J end lost 7 bases, and 8 bases lay between the germline ends. CDR1 KGHSH and CDR2 LQKENI come from the germline V gene. Here the CDR3 DNA reads TGTGCCAGCTCACCACGCACGGAGCAGCCCCAGCATTTT. Encoded protein: CASSPRTEQPQHF.

CDR3 sequence: CASSPRRADKYTQYF. As DNA, the CDR3 is TGTGCCAGCAGCCCCCGCCGGGCGGACAAATATACGCAGTATTTT. V and J are TRBV7-8 and TRBJ2-3, with D possibly being TRBD1 (5 bases). From germline, CDR1 is SGHVS and CDR2 FQNEAQ. This CDR3 has 15 residues. Trimming took off 5 bases at V and 7 bases at J, with 19 bases between the two ends. Based on the CDR3 plus reference TRBV7-8 and TRBJ2-3, the full variable domain is GAGVSQSPRYKVAKRGQDVALRCDPISGHVSLFWYQQALGQGPEFLTYFQNEAQLDKSGLPSDRFFAERPEGSVSTLKIQRTQQEDSAVYLCASSPRRADKYTQYFGPGTRLTVL.

CDR3 DNA: TGTGCCATTACCCCAGGAGGGGGGGCGTATGGCTACACCTTC. Translation gives CAITPGGGAYGYTF. The J gene is TRBJ1-2, the V gene TRBV27, with D possibly being TRBD1 (6 bases). The CDR3 loop spans 14 amino acids. Per the germline V gene, CDR1 is MNHEY and CDR2 is SMNVEV (reference sequence). V was trimmed by 10 bases and J by 5 bases, leaving 20 bases between them.

This chain uses TRBV19 with TRBJ2-5; no reliable D call. V was clipped by 3 bases and J by 4 bases, with 12 bases between them. The V gene's germline CDR1 is LNHDA and CDR2 SQIVND (reference sequence). The CDR3 runs 14 residues. The CDR3 region has the DNA TGTGCCAGTAGTATTACCGGTCTCGGAGAGACCCAGTACTTC. Protein sequence: CASSITGLGETQYF.

This clone was seen a single time. V is TRBV9 and J is TRBJ2-5, with 9 nucleotides matching TRBD2. V shed 4 bases and J 5 bases; nucleotides not matched to a gene: 15. This CDR3 has 17 residues. Germline V CDR1 and CDR2: SGDLS, YYNGEE. CDR3 DNA sequence: TGTGCCAGCAGCCCCCGGTCTAGCGGGGTACGCATGGAGACCCAGTACTTC. As protein: CASSPRSSGVRMETQYF.